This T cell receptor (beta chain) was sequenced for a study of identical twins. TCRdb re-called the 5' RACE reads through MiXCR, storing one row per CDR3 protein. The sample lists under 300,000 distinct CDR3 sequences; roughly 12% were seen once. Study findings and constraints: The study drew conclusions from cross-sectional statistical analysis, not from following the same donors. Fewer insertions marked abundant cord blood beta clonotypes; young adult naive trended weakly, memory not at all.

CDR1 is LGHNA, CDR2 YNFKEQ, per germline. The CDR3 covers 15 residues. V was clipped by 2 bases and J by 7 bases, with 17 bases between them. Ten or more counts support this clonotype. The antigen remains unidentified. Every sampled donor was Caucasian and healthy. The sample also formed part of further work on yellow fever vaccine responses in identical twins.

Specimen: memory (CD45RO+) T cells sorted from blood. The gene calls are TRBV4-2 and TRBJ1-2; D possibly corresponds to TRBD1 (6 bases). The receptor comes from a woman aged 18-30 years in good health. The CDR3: CASSQIGPTGLGYTF. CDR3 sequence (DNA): TGTGCCAGCAGCCAAATCGGCCCCACAGGGCTTGGCTACACCTTC.